This TCR beta chain was obtained from a study of T cells after yellow fever vaccination. Study results and limitations: Researchers report a weaker secondary response that nonetheless peaked faster, day 5 versus 15.

V was shortened by 9 bases and J by 8 bases, with 19 bases between the two germline ends. CDR1 and CDR2 from the germline V gene are MNHNY and SVGAGI (reference sequence). This CDR3 is built from 13 residues. TCRdb reprocessed the 5' RACE reads via MiXCR and lists one record per CDR3 protein. The table includes 80,000 to 100,000 distinct CDR3 sequences, 8.9% detected once. This clonotype came up a few times. This TCR came from a man aged 18-30 years who received the YFV17D yellow fever vaccine. The sample in question was CD8+ T cells not binding an NS4B(214-222) dextramer, sorted from PBMCs, obtained about 2 weeks after the first yellow fever vaccination. The genes are TRBV6-6 and TRBJ1-1; perhaps TRBD1 as D (5 bases). The CDR3 here is CARNGDERPEAFF. The CDR3 DNA sequence: TGTGCCAGAAACGGGGACGAGCGACCCGAAGCTTTCTTT.